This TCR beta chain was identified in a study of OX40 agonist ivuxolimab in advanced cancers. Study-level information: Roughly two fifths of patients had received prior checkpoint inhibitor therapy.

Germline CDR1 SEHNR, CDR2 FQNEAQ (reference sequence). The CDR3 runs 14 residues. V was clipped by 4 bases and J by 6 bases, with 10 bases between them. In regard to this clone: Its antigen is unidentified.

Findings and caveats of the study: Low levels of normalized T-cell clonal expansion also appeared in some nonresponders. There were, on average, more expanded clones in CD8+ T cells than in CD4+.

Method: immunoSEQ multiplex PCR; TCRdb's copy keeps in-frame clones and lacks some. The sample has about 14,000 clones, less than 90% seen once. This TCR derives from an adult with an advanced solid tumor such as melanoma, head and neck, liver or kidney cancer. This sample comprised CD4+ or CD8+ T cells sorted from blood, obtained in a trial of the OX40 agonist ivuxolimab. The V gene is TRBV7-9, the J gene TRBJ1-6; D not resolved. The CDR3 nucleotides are TGTGCCAGCAGCTCCACAGTTGGTAATTCACCCCTCCACTTT. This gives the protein CASSSTVGNSPLHF. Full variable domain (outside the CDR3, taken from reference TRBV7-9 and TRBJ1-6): DTGVSQNPRHKITKRGQNVTFRCDPISEHNRLYWYRQTLGQGPEFLTYFQNEAQLEKSRLLSDRFSAERPKGSFSTLEIQRTEQGDSAMYLCASSSTVGNSPLHFGNGTRLTVT.